The table lists the clone carrying this T cell receptor (beta chain) with a few counts. Its antigen is unknown. Second-dose recipients at about 4 or about 12 weeks were treated as one pooled group. The sample belongs to a study of T cell responses to AZD1222 COVID-19 vaccine. General study points: Repertoires were obtained solely post-peak T cell response. As reported, nearly half of all spike-specific TCRs target variant regions that are unmutated.

TCRdb's copy holds only in-frame clones and misses some; the assay was immunoSEQ multiplex PCR. This sample has 90,000 to 150,000 clones, with around 90% found just once. The CDR3 is made up of 16 amino acids. V lost 4 bases and J lost 7, with 20 bases in between. Germline V gene sequence: CDR1 LNHDA, CDR2 SQIVND (reference sequence). This chain links TRBV19 with TRBJ1-5; D call uncertain. This sequence originates from an adult who received the AZD1222 COVID-19 vaccine. The sequences come from peripheral blood, collected 28 days after the second AZD1222 dose. The CDR3: CASSTLPRTTGQPQHF. In nucleotides, the CDR3 is TGTGCCAGTAGTACTCTCCCCCGGACCACGGGACAGCCCCAGCATTTT.